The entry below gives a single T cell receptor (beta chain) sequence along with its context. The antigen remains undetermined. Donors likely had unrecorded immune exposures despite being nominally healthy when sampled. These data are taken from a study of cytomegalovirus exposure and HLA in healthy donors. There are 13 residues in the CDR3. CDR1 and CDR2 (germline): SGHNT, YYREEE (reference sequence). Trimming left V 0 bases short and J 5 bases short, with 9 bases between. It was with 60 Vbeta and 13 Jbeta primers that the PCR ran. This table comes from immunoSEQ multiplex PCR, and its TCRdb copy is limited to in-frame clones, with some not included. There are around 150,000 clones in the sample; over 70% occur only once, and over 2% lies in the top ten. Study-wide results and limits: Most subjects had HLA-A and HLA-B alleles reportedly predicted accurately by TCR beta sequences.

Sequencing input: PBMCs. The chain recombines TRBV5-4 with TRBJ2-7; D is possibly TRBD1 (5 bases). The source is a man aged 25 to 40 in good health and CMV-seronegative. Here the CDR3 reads CASSLAQGNEQYF. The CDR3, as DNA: TGTGCCAGCAGCTTGGCTCAGGGCAACGAGCAGTACTTC.